The 27 T cell receptor beta chains reported below all come from one sample, sequenced in a study of CD4 T cells in relation to SARS-CoV-2 and coronaviruses. The assay was immunoSEQ multiplex PCR, and TCRdb's table has in-frame clones only and misses some. The sample holds 35,000 to 40,000 clones, over 75% seen once. Sequences were obtained from memory CD4+ T cells from PBMCs. Source of these receptors: an adult with COVID-19.

The chain recombines TRBV9 with TRBJ2-1; D is unclear. The CDR3 covers 14 residues. The germline V gene encodes CDR1 SGDLS and CDR2 YYNGEE. V was shortened by 4 bases and J by 7 bases, with 15 bases between the two germline ends. CDR3 bases: TGTGCCAGCAGCTTTAGCCCCTCAATGAATGAGCAGTTCTTC. This sequence encodes CASSFSPSMNEQFF.

The chain carries TRBV19 and TRBJ1-5; tentatively, D is TRBD1 (5 bases). The CDR3 covers 14 residues. The germline CDR1 and CDR2 sequences are LNHDA and SQIVND (reference sequence). Trimming shortened V by 4 bases and J by 6 bases, and 13 bases separated the two germline ends. CDR3 in amino acids: CASSTSEGSQPQHF. In DNA, the CDR3 is TGTGCCAGTAGTACGTCCGAGGGGTCTCAGCCCCAGCATTTT.

The gene calls are TRBV11-1 and TRBJ2-1, with no clear D. Trimming took off 5 bases at V and 8 bases at J, with 10 bases between the two ends. The CDR3 loop spans 12 amino acids. Germline values: CDR1 SGHAT, CDR2 FQDESV (reference sequence). The CDR3: CASSRVGHEQFF. The CDR3 bases are TGTGCCAGCAGCCGCGTCGGCCATGAGCAGTTCTTC.

V and J are TRBV2 and TRBJ1-5; perhaps TRBD1 as D (6 bases). This CDR3 is built from 16 residues. V shed 1 base and J shed 5 bases, with 15 bases lying between them. The germline V gene has CDR1 SNHLY and CDR2 FYNNEI. The CDR3 loop reads CASSEVEGDVDQPQHF. The CDR3 region has the DNA TGTGCCAGCAGTGAAGTCGAGGGGGACGTTGATCAGCCCCAGCATTTT.

V gene TRBV6-1 combines with J gene TRBJ1-5; no clear D gene. V was pared by 0 bases and J by 9 bases, with 15 bases between. The CDR3 spans 15 residues. Germline lookup yields CDR1 MNHNS and CDR2 SASEGT. The CDR3 DNA reads TGTGCCAGCAGTGAAGCGCTCCCCGGGTTCGGGCCCCAGCATTTT. This translates into CASSEALPGFGPQHF.

This chain uses TRBV28 with TRBJ1-4; TRBD1 aligns across 10 bases. CDR3 length equals 16 residues. Trimming at V came to 5 bases and at J to 5 bases, leaving 8 bases not matched to a gene. Germline-derived CDR1 and CDR2 are MDHEN and SYDVKM. DNA of the CDR3: TGTGCCAGCAGTCTAGGGGGACAGGGGCCAAATGAAAAACTGTTTTTT. It codes for CASSLGGQGPNEKLFF.

The chain joins TRBV18 to TRBJ2-1; the D call may be TRBD1 or TRBD2 (6 bases each). This CDR3 has 18 residues. Germline loops: CDR1 KGHSH, CDR2 LQKENI. V shed 6 bases and J shed 4 bases, with 25 bases lying between them. The DNA for the CDR3 is TGTGCCAGCTCTCCTTTAACCAGAGGAGGGGGAACTTACAATGAGCAGTTCTTC. Encoded protein: CASSPLTRGGGTYNEQFF.

This clone came up once. The chain is built from TRBV2 and TRBJ2-2; D is undetermined. With 6 bases removed from V and 3 bases from J, the gap between germline ends came to 11 bases. Germline V gene lookup returns CDR1 SNHLY and CDR2 FYNNEI. CDR3 length equals 14 residues. The CDR3 DNA is TGTGCCAGCAGGCCTACACGGGACACCGGGGAGCTGTTTTTT. Protein sequence: CASRPTRDTGELFF.

The CDR3 loop is CASSPLRASGELFF. CDR3 DNA: TGTGCCAGCTCACCCCTTCGGGCCTCCGGGGAGCTGTTTTTT. The chain combines TRBV18 with TRBJ2-2; D call uncertain. CDR1 is KGHSH and CDR2 is LQKENI in the germline V gene. CDR3 size: 14 residues. V was clipped by 3 bases and J by 6 bases, with 11 bases between them.

The chain carries TRBV28 and TRBJ2-7; 9 nucleotides line up with TRBD2. Unmatched junction bases numbered 9, after V lost 3 bases and J lost 0 bases. The CDR3 length is 17 residues. Germline CDR1 is MDHEN and CDR2 is SYDVKM. The CDR3, as DNA: TGTGCCAGCAGTTTTCGGCTAGCGGGGCCGAGCTCCTACGAGCAGTACTTC. Residues: CASSFRLAGPSSYEQYF.

V usage is TRBV5-4 and J usage is TRBJ2-2; perhaps TRBD2 as D (5 bases). Germline V gene lookup returns CDR1 SGHNT and CDR2 YYREEE (reference sequence). This CDR3 has 15 amino acids. The ends were cut back, 4 bases at V and 1 base at J, with 11 bases in the middle. Here the CDR3 DNA reads TGTGCCAGCAGCCCGGGTGCGGGGAACACCGGGGAGCTGTTTTTT. It translates to CASSPGAGNTGELFF.

This clone was detected once. The chain is built from TRBV7-2 and TRBJ1-2, with D possibly TRBD1 on 6 matching bases. The CDR3 extends over 13 amino acids. Germline lookup yields CDR1 SGHTA and CDR2 FQGNSA. V dropped 4 bases and J dropped 4 bases, with 10 bases sitting between them. The CDR3 is CASSSGAFYGYTF. Written as DNA, the CDR3 is TGTGCCAGCAGCTCAGGGGCTTTCTATGGCTACACCTTC.

V gene TRBV5-6 combines with J gene TRBJ1-5; a possible D gene is TRBD1 (6 bases). From germline, CDR1 is SGHDT and CDR2 YYEEEE. The CDR3 runs 17 residues. V was clipped by 0 bases and J by 2 bases, with 15 bases between them. The CDR3 nucleotides are TGTGCCAGCAGCTTGGAGGGGGGAGGGGCTGGCAATCAGCCCCAGCATTTT. Translating gives CASSLEGGGAGNQPQHF.

The chain joins TRBV5-1 to TRBJ2-1; tentative D call: TRBD2 (5 bases). The germline gives CDR1 SGHRS, CDR2 YFSETQ. V shed 0 bases and J shed 0 bases, with 13 bases lying between them. This CDR3 is built from 17 residues. The CDR3 DNA is TGCGCCAGCAGCTTGGTTGGGAGTAAGAGCTCCTACAATGAGCAGTTCTTC. Translating it yields CASSLVGSKSSYNEQFF.

J is TRBJ2-2 and V is TRBV18, with D uncertain. This CDR3 contains 12 residues. Germline V gives CDR1 KGHSH, CDR2 LQKENI. V gave up 3 bases and J gave up 7 bases, with 6 bases separating them. As DNA, the CDR3 is TGTGCCAGCTCACCGCAGAACGGGGAGCTGTTTTTT. This gives the protein CASSPQNGELFF.

In its sample, this clone was seen once. The chain links TRBV7-2 to TRBJ2-4, with 12 bases lining up with TRBD2. The CDR3 runs 15 residues. J was trimmed by 6 bases and V by 6 bases; bases with no gene match: 6. In germline, CDR1 is SGHTA, CDR2 FQGNSA. The CDR3 region has the DNA TGTGCCAGCAGACTAGCGGGGGGCGGGGGAAACATTCAGTACTTC. Amino acids: CASRLAGGGGNIQYF.

The chain employs TRBV27 and TRBJ2-3; 12 bases match TRBD2. CDR1 and CDR2 (germline): MNHEY, SMNVEV (reference sequence). The CDR3 loop spans 21 amino acids. Trimming cost V 6 bases and J 2 bases; bases outside gene matches: 21. CDR3 nucleotides: TGTGCCAGCAGCCTACGGTGGATCCTTTCTAGCGGGGGGGCCGACACAGATACGCAGTATTTT. Its protein product is CASSLRWILSSGGADTDTQYF.

V gene TRBV12-3 or TRBV12-4 combines with J gene TRBJ1-1; D not certain. This CDR3 region has 13 residues. Trimming shortened V by 10 bases and J by 7 bases, and 19 bases separated the two germline ends. The CDR3 DNA is TGTGCCATACTGACGGGGAGGGTCGGTGAAGCTTTCTTT. Translating it yields CAILTGRVGEAFF.

The V and J genes are TRBV15 and TRBJ1-6; 8 bases match TRBD1. V dropped 5 bases and J dropped 0; count of bases not matched to a gene: 6. The CDR3 loop spans 17 amino acids. CDR1 is LNHNV and CDR2 is YYDKDF in the germline V gene (reference sequence). CDR3 bases: TGTGCCACCAGCGACGGACAGGGAAGCTCCTATAATTCACCCCTCCACTTT. Translating it yields CATSDGQGSSYNSPLHF.

This chain links TRBV18 with TRBJ2-2, with a possible D match to TRBD1 (5 bases). The CDR3 covers 14 residues. Germline loops: CDR1 KGHSH, CDR2 LQKENI. V dropped 5 bases and J dropped 4 bases, with 11 bases sitting between them. CDR3 in amino acids: CASSSGLSTGELFF. The CDR3 coding sequence is TGTGCCAGCTCATCAGGGCTCTCCACCGGGGAGCTGTTTTTT.

The chain carries TRBV4-2 and TRBJ1-5; D is perhaps TRBD1 (6 bases). The V end was cut by 1 base, the J end by 8 bases, with 24 bases between. CDR1 and CDR2 from the germline V gene are LGHNA and YNFKEQ. This CDR3 spans 18 amino acids. CDR3 loop: CASSQGGRTGLSFEPQHF. In DNA, the CDR3 is TGTGCCAGCAGCCAAGGTGGTAGAACAGGGTTGTCTTTTGAGCCCCAGCATTTT.

The chain has TRBV14 and TRBJ2-7; D possibly corresponds to TRBD2 (6 bases). With 6 bases removed from V and 3 bases from J, the gap between germline ends came to 12 bases. The germline V gene encodes CDR1 SGHDN and CDR2 FVKESK. The CDR3 length is 13 residues. The chain's CDR3 is CASRPTGGYEQYF. The CDR3 bases are TGTGCCAGCAGACCAACCGGGGGCTACGAGCAGTACTTC.

This clone was detected only once. CDR3 nucleotides: TGTGCCAGCACACAGGGGAGGCCCGGCACCGGGGAGCTGTTTTTT. Translation: CASTQGRPGTGELFF. The chain links TRBV6-5 to TRBJ2-2; maybe TRBD1 (7 bases). CDR1 is MNHEY, CDR2 SVGAGI, per germline. V dropped 7 bases and J dropped 4 bases, with 16 bases sitting between them. The CDR3 spans 15 residues.

The V gene is TRBV10-3, the J gene TRBJ1-6; D uncertain. Looked up from germline, CDR1 is ENHRY and CDR2 is SYGVKD. V lost 4 bases and J 7 bases, leaving 5 bases between the germline ends. This CDR3 comprises 12 residues. The CDR3 DNA follows: TGTGCCATCAGTGCGGGGAATTCACCCCTCCACTTT. This codes for CAISAGNSPLHF.

J is TRBJ1-5 and V is TRBV2; D might be TRBD1 (5 bases). CDR3 length: 15 amino acids. Per germline, CDR1 SNHLY and CDR2 FYNNEI. V dropped 0 bases and J dropped 9 bases, with 15 bases sitting between them. The CDR3 is CASSEALGAGGPQHF. The DNA for the CDR3 is TGTGCCAGCAGTGAAGCCCTTGGGGCCGGGGGGCCCCAGCATTTT.

CDR3 coding DNA: TGTGCCAGCAGTGACACGTCGAGGAGCAATGAGCAGTTCTTC. Protein product: CASSDTSRSNEQFF. V gene TRBV6-4 combines with J gene TRBJ2-1; D not certain. CDR1 and CDR2 from the germline V gene are MRHNA and SNTAGT. This CDR3 comprises 14 residues. Deletions cut 2 bases from V and 6 bases from J, with 11 bases between.

V is TRBV11-2 and J is TRBJ1-6; 7 bases are shared with TRBD1. The CDR3 is 15 amino acids. The V segment lost 1 base and the J segment 8 bases; nucleotides outside the gene matches: 5. Germline V CDR1 and CDR2: SGHAT, FQNNGV. CDR3 sequence reads: CASSLGRTGHSPLHF. Written as DNA, the CDR3 is TGTGCCAGCAGCTTAGGTAGGACAGGCCATTCACCCCTCCACTTT.